This T cell receptor beta chain originates from a study of cytomegalovirus exposure and HLA in healthy donors. About this clone itself: Its target is unknown.

With 60 Vbeta and 13 Jbeta primers, the PCR was carried out. Here immunoSEQ multiplex PCR was the method, and the copy in TCRdb shows in-frame clones only, minus some. Of some 200,000 clones in the sample, 75% to 90% were seen once. Trimming removed 5 bases at V and 1 base at J, with 14 bases between. The CDR3 loop spans 15 amino acids. CDR1 and CDR2 (germline): SGHVS, FQNEAQ. General study points: Previously analyzed data showed that most TCR beta V segments were productive at a frequency of about 87% or about 30%.

The sample taken for sequencing was PBMCs. This rearrangement joins TRBV7-8 to TRBJ1-1; D is possibly TRBD1 (5 bases). The clonotype was recovered from a woman aged 45-59 years in good health and CMV-seropositive. Here the CDR3 DNA reads TGTGCCAGCAGCATGCGGGACTCACCGAACACTGAAGCTTTCTTT. Translation gives CASSMRDSPNTEAFF.